The 13 T cell receptor beta chains below were found in one sample sequenced in a study of shared clonotypes between healthy human individuals (dated by TCRdb to about 2020). Library creation used the immunoSEQ multiplex PCR assay. Imported from immuneACCESS, the table was reduced by TCRdb to in-frame sequences with V and J called. These copies leave out some clones; in studies compared against another copy, an unresolved V gene accounts for under half, and the cause of the remainder is not known. Within this sample are some 2,100,000 clones, with around 95% of them counted one time only. Approximately 0.13% of the sample is held by the ten biggest clonotypes. Sequencing was done on a sample of naive CD4+ T cells sorted from blood. Sample cell subset or site, as interpreted from the label and publication: CD45RA+ positively selected. The receptors here all came from a young man in good health.

The chain couples TRBV18 to TRBJ1-3, with D possibly matching TRBD1 (5 bases). From germline, CDR1 is KGHSH and CDR2 LQKENI. Trimming shortened V by 3 bases and J by 4 bases, and 13 bases separated the two germline ends. This CDR3 is 15 amino acids long. The CDR3 sequence is CASSPKSQGGNTIYF. CDR3 coding DNA: TGTGCCAGCTCACCGAAATCGCAGGGCGGAAACACCATATATTTT.

The chain recombines TRBV30 with TRBJ2-1; D is unresolved. From germline, CDR1 is GTSNPN and CDR2 SVGIG (reference sequence). The CDR3 is 12 amino acids. V was pared by 4 bases and J by 7 bases, with 11 bases between. As DNA, the CDR3 is TGTGCCTGGAAGACTGCCCCGAATGAGCAGTTCTTC. It specifies CAWKTAPNEQFF. Full variable domain (rest looked up from reference TRBV30 and TRBJ2-1): SQTIHQWPATLVQPVGSPLSLECTVEGTSNPNLYWYRQAAGRGLQLLFYSVGIGQISSEVPQNLSASRPQDRQFILSSKKLLLSDSGFYLCAWKTAPNEQFFGPGTRLTVL.

The CDR3 region has the DNA TGCAGCGTTGAAGATCTACAGGGTGGCGTTGAAGCTTTCTTT. It specifies CSVEDLQGGVEAFF. The chain carries TRBV29-1 and TRBJ1-1; tentatively, D is TRBD1 (6 bases). V was pared by 0 bases and J by 7 bases, with 15 bases between. The germline CDR1 and CDR2 sequences are SQVTM and ANQGSEA. The CDR3 extends over 14 amino acids.

The J gene is TRBJ2-7, the V gene TRBV10-3; D might be TRBD1 (6 bases). Germline V gives CDR1 ENHRY, CDR2 SYGVKD. Trimming removed 10 bases at V and 2 bases at J, with 21 bases between. The CDR3 extends over 15 amino acids. CDR3 in amino acids: CATASLGQNTYEQYF. The CDR3 region has the DNA TGTGCCACCGCCTCGCTAGGACAGAACACCTACGAGCAGTACTTC.

This chain joins TRBV2 and TRBJ2-7; D ambiguous. The CDR3 has 12 amino acids. In germline, CDR1 is SNHLY, CDR2 FYNNEI. V dropped 7 bases and J dropped 5 bases, with 12 bases sitting between them. CDR3 protein: CASNPVGHEQYF. The CDR3 bases are TGTGCCAGCAATCCGGTGGGCCACGAGCAGTACTTC.

V usage is TRBV30 and J usage is TRBJ1-6; D is undetermined. CDR3 length: 15 amino acids. With 0 bases removed from V and 10 bases from J, the gap between germline ends came to 16 bases. From germline, CDR1 is GTSNPN and CDR2 SVGIG (reference sequence). The CDR3 DNA is TGTGCCTGGAGTGTGGCTGTTTCACTAGCCTCACCCCTCCACTTT. Amino acid sequence: CAWSVAVSLASPLHF. The whole variable domain, remainder taken from reference TRBV30 and TRBJ1-6, is SQTIHQWPATLVQPVGSPLSLECTVEGTSNPNLYWYRQAAGRGLQLLFYSVGIGQISSEVPQNLSASRPQDRQFILSSKKLLLSDSGFYLCAWSVAVSLASPLHFGNGTRLTVT.

The chain links TRBV5-1 to TRBJ2-1; TRBD2 is a possible D gene (6 bases). Trimming took 3 bases from V and 3 from J, leaving 16 bases between them. The CDR3 is 16 amino acids. CDR1 is SGHRS, CDR2 YFSETQ, per germline. Here the CDR3 DNA reads TGCGCCAGCAGCTCGAATAGCGGAGGCAGCTACAATGAGCAGTTCTTC. Its translation: CASSSNSGGSYNEQFF. Complete variable domain (other parts from reference TRBV5-1 and TRBJ2-1): KAGVTQTPRYLIKTRGQQVTLSCSPISGHRSVSWYQQTPGQGLQFLFEYFSETQRNKGNFPGRFSGRQFSNSRSEMNVSTLELGDSALYLCASSSNSGGSYNEQFFGPGTRLTVL.

The chain couples TRBV6-5 to TRBJ2-7, with D possibly being TRBD2 (5 bases). The CDR3 has 13 amino acids. CDR1 MNHEY and CDR2 SVGAGI come from the germline V gene. V lost 6 bases to trimming and J lost 6 bases, with 15 bases between them. The CDR3 protein is CASRAGPSLEQYF. In DNA, the CDR3 is TGTGCCAGCAGGGCGGGCCCATCACTCGAGCAGTACTTC.

CDR3 in amino acids: CASSYTVAANTGELFF. The DNA for the CDR3 is TGCGCCAGCAGCTATACAGTGGCAGCGAACACCGGGGAGCTGTTTTTT. The chain recombines TRBV5-1 with TRBJ2-2; D gene unclear. The CDR3 loop spans 16 amino acids. Trimming cost V 3 bases and J 0 bases, with 12 bases left between them. Germline-derived CDR1 and CDR2 are SGHRS and YFSETQ.

The chain combines TRBV5-6 with TRBJ2-6; D possibly corresponds to TRBD2 (6 bases). The CDR3 consists of 16 residues. Germline V CDR1 and CDR2: SGHDT, YYEEEE. The germline V and J ends were trimmed by 0 bases and 0 bases, with 7 bases remaining between them. DNA for the CDR3: TGTGCCAGCAGCTTGGGCGGGAACTCTGGGGCCAACGTCCTGACTTTC. This gives the protein CASSLGGNSGANVLTF. The variable domain in full, with the rest retrieved from reference TRBV5-6 and TRBJ2-6, is DAGVTQSPTHLIKTRGQQVTLRCSPKSGHDTVSWYQQALGQGPQFIFQYYEEEERQRGNFPDRFSGHQFPNYSSELNVNALLLGDSALYLCASSLGGNSGANVLTFGAGSRLTVL.

CDR3 region: CASSLPGPRTDTQYF. DNA for the CDR3: TGTGCCAGCAGTCTTCCGGGACCCCGCACAGATACGCAGTATTTT. The chain has TRBV6-1 and TRBJ2-3; TRBD1 or TRBD2 may be the D gene (5 bases each). Trimming removed 5 bases at V and 1 base at J, with 13 bases between. This CDR3 has 15 residues. Germline V gene sequence: CDR1 MNHNS, CDR2 SASEGT.

In its sample, this clone was seen once. This rearrangement joins TRBV9 to TRBJ2-2; D is perhaps TRBD1 (7 bases). Per germline, CDR1 SGDLS and CDR2 YYNGEE. The V end was cut by 0 bases, the J end by 2 bases, with 17 bases between. This CDR3 comprises 18 residues. As DNA, the CDR3 is TGTGCCAGCAGCGTAGGGCGGGAACAGGGGATTAACACCGGGGAGCTGTTTTTT. Translated: CASSVGREQGINTGELFF.

This chain uses TRBV19 with TRBJ2-1; TRBD2 might be the D (6 bases). Germline CDR1 reads LNHDA; CDR2 reads SQIVND (reference sequence). CDR3 length: 14 residues. Here the CDR3 DNA reads TGTACTAAGGGCGGGGTGAGCTCCTACAATGAGCAGTTCTTC. This gives the protein CTKGGVSSYNEQFF. The variable domain in full, with the rest retrieved from reference TRBV19 and TRBJ2-1, is DGGITQSPKYLFRKEGQNVTLSCEQNLNHDAMYWYRQDPGQGLRLIYYSQIVNDFQKGDIAEGYSVSREKKESFPLTVTSAQKNPTAFYLCTKGGVSSYNEQFFGPGTRLTVL.